These T cell receptor beta chains were read from a single sample in a study of T-cell memory formation after mild COVID-19. TCRdb independently ran MiXCR on the 5' RACE reads; one entry per CDR3 protein. The top ten clones hold around 23% of a sample with about 250,000 distinct CDR3 sequences, approximately 19% of them seen once. Sequencing used PBMCs or a T cell subset sorted from them (not recorded which). The receptors derive from a man aged 18-30 years who had mild COVID-19 (a few samples of this study predate the infection). Cell type and time point are not known. The CDR3 runs from the conserved cysteine through the conserved F or W. The D gene is left open where the match is weak. Not every row has a clone size; where given, it reads once, few, many or a size class.

TRBV29-1	NA	TRBJ2-2	NA	CSVAVVQKANTGELFF	TGCAGCGTTGCAGTTGTGCAGAAGGCGAACACCGGGGAGCTGTTTTTT
TRBV28	NA	TRBJ1-5	NA	CASSSGVRLYSNQPQHF	TGTGCCAGCAGTTCTGGGGTTAGGCTCTATAGCAATCAGCCCCAGCATTTT
TRBV18	TRBD1	TRBJ1-1	NA	CASSPRQQGAMAFF	TGTGCCAGCTCACCACGGCAACAGGGGGCGATGGCTTTCTTT
TRBV5-1	NA	TRBJ1-1	NA	CASSLAGLRNTEAFF	TGCGCCAGCAGCTTGGCCGGCCTGAGGAACACTGAAGCTTTCTTT
TRBV7-2	NA	TRBJ1-6	many	CASSLAQNSPLHF	TGTGCCAGCAGCTTAGCGCAGAATTCACCCCTCCACTTT
TRBV5-1	NA	TRBJ2-5	many	CASSLGSIPGETQYF	TGCGCCAGCAGCTTGGGATCTATTCCTGGGGAGACCCAGTACTTC
TRBV12-3/TRBV12-4	NA	TRBJ2-1	NA	CASGPRSQFF	TGTGCCAGCGGGCCGAGGTCGCAGTTCTTC
TRBV7-2	NA	TRBJ2-5	few	CASSLGPETQYF	TGTGCCAGCAGCTTAGGGCCAGAGACCCAGTACTTC
TRBV3-1	NA	TRBJ1-1	few	CASSQETENTEAFF	TGTGCCAGCAGCCAAGAGACAGAGAACACTGAAGCTTTCTTT
TRBV9	NA	TRBJ1-1	many	CASSVGPNTEAFF	TGTGCCAGCAGCGTAGGCCCGAACACTGAAGCTTTCTTT
TRBV6-5	TRBD1	TRBJ1-4	NA	CASSWGTSGTGLEKLFF	TGTGCCAGCAGTTGGGGTACCTCCGGGACAGGGCTGGAAAAACTGTTTTTT
TRBV27	TRBD1	TRBJ1-2	NA	CASSLVRDSHPQF	TGTGCCAGCAGTTTAGTTCGGGACAGTCACCCCCAGTTC
TRBV6-1	TRBD1	TRBJ1-1	NA	CASRGTVYSTEAFF	TGTGCCAGCAGAGGGACAGTTTATAGCACTGAAGCTTTCTTT
TRBV7-2	TRBD2	TRBJ2-5	few	CASGPAGGRETQYF	TGTGCCAGCGGCCCAGCGGGGGGGCGCGAGACCCAGTACTTC
TRBV6-5	NA	TRBJ2-2	NA	CASSYGGMVPGELFF	TGTGCCAGCAGTTACGGGGGTATGGTGCCCGGGGAGCTGTTTTTT
TRBV5-1	NA	TRBJ1-1	NA	CASSSGGDEAFF	TGCGCCAGCAGCTCCGGGGGTGATGAAGCTTTCTTT
TRBV29-1	NA	TRBJ2-3	many	CSLSGTDTQYF	TGCAGCCTCTCGGGGACAGATACGCAGTATTTT
TRBV20-1	TRBD1	TRBJ2-1	NA	CSARELETGDWDEQFF	TGCAGTGCTAGAGAACTGGAGACAGGGGATTGGGATGAGCAGTTCTTC
TRBV12-3/TRBV12-4	NA	TRBJ1-1	NA	CASRDTWYAEAFF	TGTGCCAGCAGGGACACGTGGTACGCTGAAGCTTTCTTT
TRBV9	NA	TRBJ1-6	NA	CASSVEAAGSSYNSPLHF	TGTGCCAGCAGCGTAGAAGCGGCAGGGAGCTCCTATAATTCACCCCTCCACTTT
TRBV5-1	TRBD2	TRBJ2-7	NA	CASSLGAQRDYEQYF	TGCGCCAGCAGCTTGGGGGCCCAGCGGGATTACGAGCAGTACTTC